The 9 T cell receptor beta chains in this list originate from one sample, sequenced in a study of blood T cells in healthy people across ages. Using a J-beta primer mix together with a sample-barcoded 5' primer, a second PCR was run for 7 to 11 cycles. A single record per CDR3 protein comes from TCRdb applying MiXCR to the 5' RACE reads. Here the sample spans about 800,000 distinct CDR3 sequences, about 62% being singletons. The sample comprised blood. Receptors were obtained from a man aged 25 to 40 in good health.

Written as DNA, the CDR3 is TGTGCCAGCAGAAGCTGGCCCCTACGAGAGCAGTACTTC. Its protein product is CASRSWPLREQYF. The chain couples TRBV12-3 or TRBV12-4 to TRBJ2-7; D is ambiguous. V shed 6 bases and J shed 7 bases, with 16 bases lying between them. The CDR3 contains 13 residues.

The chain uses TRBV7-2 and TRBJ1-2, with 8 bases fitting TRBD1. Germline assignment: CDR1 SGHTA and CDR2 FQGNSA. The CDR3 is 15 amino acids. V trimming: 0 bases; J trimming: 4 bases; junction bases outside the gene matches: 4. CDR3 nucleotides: TGTGCCAGCAGCTTAGCGACAGGGGAATCCTATGGCTACACCTTC. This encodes CASSLATGESYGYTF. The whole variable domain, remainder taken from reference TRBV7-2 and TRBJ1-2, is GAGVSQSPSNKVTEKGKDVELRCDPISGHTALYWYRQSLGQGLEFLIYFQGNSAPDKSGLPSDRFSAERTGGSVSTLTIQRTQQEDSAVYLCASSLATGESYGYTFGSGTRLTVV.

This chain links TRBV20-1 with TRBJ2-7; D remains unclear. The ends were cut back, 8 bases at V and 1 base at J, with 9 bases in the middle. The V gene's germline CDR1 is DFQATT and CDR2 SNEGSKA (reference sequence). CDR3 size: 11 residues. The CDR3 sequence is CSSQFSYEQYF. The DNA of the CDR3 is TGCAGTTCTCAATTTTCCTACGAGCAGTACTTC.

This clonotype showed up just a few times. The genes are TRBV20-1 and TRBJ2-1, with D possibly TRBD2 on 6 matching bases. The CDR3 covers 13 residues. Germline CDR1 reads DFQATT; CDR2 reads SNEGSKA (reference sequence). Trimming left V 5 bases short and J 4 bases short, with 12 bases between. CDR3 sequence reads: CSAATRSYNEQFF. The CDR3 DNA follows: TGCAGTGCTGCGACTAGGTCATACAATGAGCAGTTCTTC.

The CDR3 nucleotides read TGTGCCAGCAGCCAAGACGGTAGCCCACGTTCCCAAGAGACCCAGTACTTC. It specifies CASSQDGSPRSQETQYF. J is TRBJ2-5 and V is TRBV4-2, with unresolved D. There are 17 residues in the CDR3. The germline CDR1 and CDR2 sequences are LGHNA and YNFKEQ. V was clipped by 0 bases and J by 1 base, with 15 bases between them.

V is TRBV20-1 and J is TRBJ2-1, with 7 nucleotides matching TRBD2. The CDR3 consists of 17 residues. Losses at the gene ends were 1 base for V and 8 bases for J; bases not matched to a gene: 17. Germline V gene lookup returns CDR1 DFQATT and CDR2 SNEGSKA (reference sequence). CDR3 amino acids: CSARVTGPRGSKYEQFF. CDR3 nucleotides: TGCAGTGCTAGAGTCACAGGACCCCGCGGGAGTAAATATGAGCAGTTCTTC.

DNA of the CDR3: TGCAGTGCTAGAGATTTGAACAGGGAGTTTTCCTGGGGCACTGAAGCTTTCTTT. Its translation is CSARDLNREFSWGTEAFF. This chain connects TRBV20-1 to TRBJ1-1; tentatively, D is TRBD1 (6 bases). The V end lost 0 bases, the J end lost 4 bases, and 24 bases lay between the germline ends. Germline V gene sequence: CDR1 DFQATT, CDR2 SNEGSKA (reference sequence). This CDR3 region has 18 residues.

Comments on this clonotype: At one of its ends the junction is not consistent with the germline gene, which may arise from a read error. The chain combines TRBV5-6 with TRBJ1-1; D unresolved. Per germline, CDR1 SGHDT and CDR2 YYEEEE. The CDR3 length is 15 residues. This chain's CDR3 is CASSPNRKMNTEVFF. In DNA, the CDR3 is TGTGCCAGCAGCCCTAACAGAAAGATGAACACTGAAGTTTTCTTT. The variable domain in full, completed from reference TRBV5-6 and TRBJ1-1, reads DAGVTQSPTHLIKTRGQQVTLRCSPKSGHDTVSWYQQALGQGPQFIFQYYEEEERQRGNFPDRFSGHQFPNYSSELNVNALLLGDSALYLCASSPNRKMNTEVFFGQGTRLTVV.

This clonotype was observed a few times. CDR3 in DNA: TGTGCCACCAGCAGTAGGTACACAGATACGCAGTATTTT. This codes for CATSSRYTDTQYF. The chain employs TRBV15 and TRBJ2-3; D not certain. This CDR3 has 13 residues. V lost 3 bases and J 2 bases, leaving 6 bases between the germline ends. Germline CDR1 reads LNHNV; CDR2 reads YYDKDF (reference sequence).